The 21 T cell receptor beta chains below come from one sample, sequenced in a study of Graves' ophthalmopathy and Graves' hyperthyroidism. Amplifying from RNA transcripts, the study obtained TCR beta CDR3 regions. HTBI primers primed a first-round RT-PCR, and a second-round multiplex PCR followed. TCRdb processed the multiplex PCR reads anew with MiXCR; each CDR3 protein has one entry. The repertoire consists of 350,000 to 450,000 distinct CDR3 sequences, with approximately 16% occurring once and the leading ten covering around 1.5%. Sequencing was carried out using peripheral blood. These receptors all stem from a woman between 18 and 30 years old with Graves' ophthalmopathy.

This clonotype showed up many times. The rearrangement uses TRBV6-2 or TRBV6-3 and TRBJ2-2; possibly TRBD2 for D (5 bases). The ends were cut back, 6 bases at V and 3 bases at J, with 14 bases in the middle. CDR1 is MNHEY and CDR2 is SVGEGT in the germline V gene. There are 15 residues in the CDR3. CDR3 sequence (DNA): TGTGCCAGCAGGTCCCTCATACTAGACACCGGGGAGCTGTTTTTT. This encodes CASRSLILDTGELFF.

The chain recombines TRBV7-2 with TRBJ1-1, with D hard to call. CDR1 and CDR2 (germline): SGHTA, FQGNSA. This CDR3 has 13 residues. Trimming shortened V by 7 bases and J by 1 base, and 10 bases separated the two germline ends. The CDR3, as DNA: TGTGCCAGCACCTCTCCGGGGAACACTGAAGCTTTCTTT. Encoded protein: CASTSPGNTEAFF.

The chain is built from TRBV6-1 and TRBJ1-2; D call uncertain. V lost 4 bases to trimming and J lost 3 bases, with 12 bases between them. The CDR3 spans 14 residues. The germline gives CDR1 MNHNS, CDR2 SASEGT. The CDR3 reads CASSGRYEDYGYTF. The CDR3 bases are TGTGCCAGCAGTGGGAGGTATGAAGACTATGGCTACACCTTC.

Ten or more counts support this clonotype. The chain uses TRBV7-2 and TRBJ2-7; D not certain. Germline CDR1 reads SGHTA; CDR2 reads FQGNSA. V was shortened by 0 bases and J by 3 bases, with 12 bases between the two germline ends. The CDR3 is made up of 15 amino acids. As DNA, the CDR3 is TGTGCCAGCAGCTTAGCCGGCGGATCCATCTACGAGCAGTACTTC. This codes for CASSLAGGSIYEQYF.

The sample holds many counts of this clonotype. V is TRBV30 and J is TRBJ1-3; D is unclear. Germline V gene lookup returns CDR1 GTSNPN and CDR2 SVGIG (reference sequence). The CDR3 is 11 amino acids. The V end lost 5 bases, the J end lost 4 bases, and 6 bases lay between the germline ends. CDR3 coding DNA: TGTGCCTGGGGGAGAGGAAACACCATATATTTT. Translation gives CAWGRGNTIYF.

In its sample, this clonotype was seen many times. The CDR3 DNA sequence: TGTGCCACTTTAAGGTCACGACTTACCGGGGAGCTGTTTTTT. This sequence encodes CATLRSRLTGELFF. The rearrangement links TRBV6-2 or TRBV6-3 to TRBJ2-2; D unresolved. Germline CDR1 and CDR2: MNHEY and SVGEGT. With 10 bases removed from V and 5 bases from J, the gap between germline ends came to 17 bases. The CDR3 is 14 residues long.

This clonotype has ten or more counts. V is TRBV27 and J is TRBJ1-1; 9 bases align to TRBD1. V lost 3 bases, J lost 5 bases, and 10 bases stayed unmatched. This CDR3 comprises 16 residues. Germline CDR1 MNHEY, CDR2 SMNVEV (reference sequence). CDR3 protein: CASSLGPGQGRTEAFF. Written as DNA, the CDR3 is TGTGCCAGCAGTTTGGGCCCGGGACAGGGCCGAACTGAAGCTTTCTTT.

This clonotype was counted ten times or more. The J gene is TRBJ2-7, the V gene TRBV11-2, with 13 bases identical to TRBD2. Trimming cost V 5 bases and J 4 bases; bases outside gene matches: 17. The CDR3 totals 19 residues. Per the germline V gene, CDR1 is SGHAT and CDR2 is FQNNGV. CDR3 sequence reads: CASSLRGLLAGGPRYEQYF. DNA for the CDR3: TGTGCCAGCAGCCTTAGGGGGTTACTAGCGGGAGGGCCGCGGTACGAGCAGTACTTC.

This clonotype was seen just once. The V and J genes are TRBV7-9 and TRBJ1-5; D is uncertain. The CDR3 is made up of 15 amino acids. Trimming cost V 4 bases and J 7 bases, with 17 bases left between them. Germline values: CDR1 SEHNR, CDR2 FQNEAQ (reference sequence). Here the CDR3 reads CASSSVGARGQPQHF. Here the CDR3 DNA reads TGTGCCAGCAGCTCAGTCGGTGCCCGCGGGCAGCCCCAGCATTTT. Complete variable domain (other parts from reference TRBV7-9 and TRBJ1-5): DTGVSQNPRHKITKRGQNVTFRCDPISEHNRLYWYRQTLGQGPEFLTYFQNEAQLEKSRLLSDRFSAERPKGSFSTLEIQRTEQGDSAMYLCASSSVGARGQPQHFGDGTRLSIL.

This clonotype was picked up a small number of times. This chain connects TRBV18 to TRBJ1-5; 10 nucleotides match TRBD1. Germline V gene sequence: CDR1 KGHSH, CDR2 LQKENI. This CDR3 region has 16 residues. The V segment lost 3 bases and the J segment 3 bases; nucleotides outside the gene matches: 5. CDR3 residues: CASSPGDRGFNQPQHF. The DNA for the CDR3 is TGTGCCAGCTCACCCGGGGACAGGGGCTTCAATCAGCCCCAGCATTTT. Filled out from reference TRBV18 and TRBJ1-5, the complete variable domain reads NAGVMQNPRHLVRRRGQEARLRCSPMKGHSHVYWYRQLPEEGLKFMVYLQKENIIDESGMPKERFSAEFPKEGPSILRIQQVVRGDSAAYFCASSPGDRGFNQPQHFGDGTRLSIL.

This clonotype was recorded at least ten times. The V and J genes are TRBV27 and TRBJ1-1; D perhaps matches TRBD1 (6 bases). This CDR3 is 17 amino acids long. Trimming took 0 bases from V and 6 from J, leaving 20 bases between them. Germline CDR1 is MNHEY and CDR2 is SMNVEV (reference sequence). The CDR3 loop is CASSLSGGPPLLAEAFF. CDR3 DNA sequence: TGTGCCAGCAGTTTATCGGGGGGCCCACCCCTCCTCGCTGAAGCTTTCTTT.

The chain is built from TRBV5-1 and TRBJ2-7, with D unresolved. The germline V gene encodes CDR1 SGHRS and CDR2 YFSETQ. V was shortened by 0 bases and J by 0 bases, with 10 bases between the two germline ends. CDR3 length: 15 amino acids. The CDR3 spells CASSLDPGPSYEQYF. Here the CDR3 DNA reads TGCGCCAGCAGCTTGGATCCGGGCCCCTCCTACGAGCAGTACTTC.

This clonotype was recorded at least ten times. V and J are TRBV15 and TRBJ1-5; TRBD1 aligns across 11 bases. The CDR3 runs to 15 residues. Trimming removed 5 bases from V and 7 bases from J; junction bases left unmatched: 7. The germline gives CDR1 LNHNV, CDR2 YYDKDF (reference sequence). The CDR3 loop is CATSSGQGARQPQHF. CDR3 nucleotide sequence: TGTGCCACCAGCTCCGGACAGGGGGCAAGACAGCCCCAGCATTTT.

The rearrangement uses TRBV6-2 or TRBV6-3 and TRBJ1-6; D gene uncertain. Trimming removed 5 bases from V and 10 bases from J, with 18 bases in between. Germline CDR1 is MNHEY and CDR2 is SVGEGT. This CDR3 has 15 amino acids. CDR3 residues: CASSIRTAGESPLHF. The DNA of the CDR3 is TGTGCCAGCAGTATCAGGACCGCAGGCGAATCACCCCTCCACTTT.

This clonotype was seen at least ten times. The chain employs TRBV6-2 or TRBV6-3 and TRBJ1-2, with TRBD1 matching 7 bases. V gave up 6 bases and J gave up 4 bases; unmatched junction bases: 11. The CDR3 totals 15 residues. The germline gives CDR1 MNHEY, CDR2 SVGEGT. CDR3 sequence reads: CASSLGQVGLYGYTF. The CDR3 DNA follows: TGTGCCAGCAGCCTCGGACAGGTTGGACTCTATGGCTACACCTTC.

This clonotype came up many times. The rearrangement links TRBV28 to TRBJ1-5; 8 bases map to TRBD1. The CDR3 runs to 13 residues. Trimming at V came to 1 base and at J to 11 bases, leaving 4 bases not matched to a gene. Germline V CDR1 and CDR2: MDHEN, SYDVKM. DNA for the CDR3: TGTGCCAGCAGTTTATCTGACAGGGGTACCCAGCATTTT. It translates to CASSLSDRGTQHF.

In its sample, this clonotype was seen many times. The chain combines TRBV9 with TRBJ2-7; a weak D match, TRBD1 (6 bases). Trimming pared 5 bases from V and 2 bases from J, leaving 14 bases between. The CDR3 has 14 residues. Germline V gives CDR1 SGDLS, CDR2 YYNGEE. This CDR3 is CASSIGGITYEQYF. The CDR3, as DNA: TGTGCCAGCAGTATAGGGGGTATCACCTACGAGCAGTACTTC.

This clonotype was recorded many times. The chain is built from TRBV6-2 or TRBV6-3 and TRBJ1-2; D uncertain. Germline lookup yields CDR1 MNHEY and CDR2 SVGEGT. The CDR3 totals 13 residues. The V and J ends lost 7 bases and 7 bases respectively, with 16 bases between them. The CDR3 coding sequence is TGTGCCAGCACCCCCTCGCAAGTTGGTGGCTACACCTTC. It yields the protein CASTPSQVGGYTF.

This clonotype has at least ten counts. The chain uses TRBV7-2 and TRBJ2-7, with D tentatively TRBD1 (5 bases). Germline CDR1 and CDR2: SGHTA and FQGNSA. This CDR3 has 16 amino acids. Trimming shortened V by 2 bases and J by 0 bases, and 14 bases separated the two germline ends. The CDR3 nucleotides are TGTGCCAGCAGCTTATTTGTCTGGGGCTACTCCTACGAGCAGTACTTC. It is translated as CASSLFVWGYSYEQYF.

This clonotype appeared many times. The gene calls are TRBV20-1 and TRBJ2-7; TRBD2 aligns across 13 bases. V trimming: 6 bases; J trimming: 9 bases; junction bases outside the gene matches: 11. This CDR3 has 14 residues. From germline, CDR1 is DFQATT and CDR2 SNEGSKA (reference sequence). As DNA, the CDR3 is TGCAGTGCCGCCCGACTAGCGGGAGGTAGGGGGCAGTACTTC. The encoded protein is CSAARLAGGRGQYF.

The table lists this clonotype with many counts. V usage is TRBV10-1 and J usage is TRBJ2-7; D is uncertain. V lost 1 base, J lost 1 base, and 5 bases lay in between. The CDR3 has 13 residues. CDR1 and CDR2 from the germline V gene are WNHNN and SYGVQD (reference sequence). Here the CDR3 DNA reads TGCGCCAGCAGTGAGTTCCGATCCTACGAGCAGTACTTC. As protein: CASSEFRSYEQYF.